The subject of this entry is one T cell receptor (beta chain). Measured with immunoSEQ multiplex PCR; TCRdb has only the in-frame clones, and not every one. The table includes 75,000 to 95,000 clones, around 94% detected once. These data are taken from a study of T cell changes during pregnancy in multiple sclerosis. V lost 4 bases, J lost 6 bases, and 6 bases stayed unmatched. Germline CDR1 and CDR2: SGHRS and YFSETQ. The CDR3 has 13 residues. V is TRBV5-1 and J is TRBJ1-2; 7 bases are shared with TRBD1. This specimen was CD4+ T cells from peripheral blood mononuclear cells, taken after pregnancy. This TCR was sampled from a female donor with multiple sclerosis, enrolled in a pregnancy study. Written as DNA, the CDR3 is TGCGCCAGCAGCAGGACAGGTTTCGATGGCTACACCTTC. This encodes CASSRTGFDGYTF. The full variable domain, rest sourced from reference TRBV5-1 and TRBJ1-2, is KAGVTQTPRYLIKTRGQQVTLSCSPISGHRSVSWYQQTPGQGLQFLFEYFSETQRNKGNFPGRFSGRQFSNSRSEMNVSTLELGDSALYLCASSRTGFDGYTFGSGTRLTVV.